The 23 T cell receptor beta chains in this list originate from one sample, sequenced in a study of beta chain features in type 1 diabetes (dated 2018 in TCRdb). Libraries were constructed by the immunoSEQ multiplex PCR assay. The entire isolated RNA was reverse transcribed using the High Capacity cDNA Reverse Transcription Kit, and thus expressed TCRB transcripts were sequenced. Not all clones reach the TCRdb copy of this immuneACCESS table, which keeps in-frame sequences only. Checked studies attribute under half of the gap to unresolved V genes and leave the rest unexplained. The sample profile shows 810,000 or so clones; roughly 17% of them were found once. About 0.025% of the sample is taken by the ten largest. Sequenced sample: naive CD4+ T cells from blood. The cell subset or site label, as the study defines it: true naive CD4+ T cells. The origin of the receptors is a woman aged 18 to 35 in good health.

This chain's CDR3 is CASSPGLNRVGELFF. DNA for the CDR3: TGTGCCAGCAGCCCCGGCCTTAACAGGGTTGGGGAGCTGTTTTTT. The chain joins TRBV7-6 to TRBJ2-2, with D maybe TRBD1 (6 bases). Per germline, CDR1 SGHVS and CDR2 FNYEAQ. Trimming took off 5 bases at V and 8 bases at J, with 18 bases between the two ends. CDR3 length: 15 amino acids.

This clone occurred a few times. CDR3 loop: CASGTSAGGGKAFF. The CDR3 DNA sequence: TGCGCCAGCGGAACCTCTGCAGGGGGTGGCAAAGCTTTCTTT. The chain is built from TRBV5-1 and TRBJ1-1; 7 bases are shared with TRBD1. Unmatched junction bases numbered 15, after V lost 7 bases and J lost 9 bases. Germline CDR1 reads SGHRS; CDR2 reads YFSETQ. The CDR3 contains 14 residues.

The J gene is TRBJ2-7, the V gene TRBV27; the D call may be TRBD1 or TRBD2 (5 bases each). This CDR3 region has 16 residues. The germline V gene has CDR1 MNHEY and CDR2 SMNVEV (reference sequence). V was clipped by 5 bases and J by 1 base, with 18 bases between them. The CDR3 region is CASSTAGRGESYEQYF. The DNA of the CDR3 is TGTGCCAGCAGTACCGCAGGGAGAGGGGAATCCTACGAGCAGTACTTC.

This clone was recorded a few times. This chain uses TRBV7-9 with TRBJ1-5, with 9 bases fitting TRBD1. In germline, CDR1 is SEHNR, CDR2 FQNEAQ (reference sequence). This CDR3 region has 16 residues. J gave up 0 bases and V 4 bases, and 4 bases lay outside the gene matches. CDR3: CASSSRQGGSNQPQHF. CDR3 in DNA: TGTGCCAGCAGCTCCAGACAGGGGGGTAGCAATCAGCCCCAGCATTTT.

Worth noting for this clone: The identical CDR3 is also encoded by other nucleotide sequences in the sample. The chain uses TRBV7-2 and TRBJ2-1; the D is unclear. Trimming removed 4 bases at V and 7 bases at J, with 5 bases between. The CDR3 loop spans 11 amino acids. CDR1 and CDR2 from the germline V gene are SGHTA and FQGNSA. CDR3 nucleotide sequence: TGTGCCAGCAGCTCCCGAAATGAGCAGTTCTTC. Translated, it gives CASSSRNEQFF.

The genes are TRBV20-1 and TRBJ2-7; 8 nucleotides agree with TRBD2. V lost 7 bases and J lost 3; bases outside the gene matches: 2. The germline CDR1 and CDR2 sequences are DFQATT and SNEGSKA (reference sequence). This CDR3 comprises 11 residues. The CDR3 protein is CSVTSGYEQYF. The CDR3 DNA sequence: TGCAGTGTTACTAGCGGCTACGAGCAGTACTTC.

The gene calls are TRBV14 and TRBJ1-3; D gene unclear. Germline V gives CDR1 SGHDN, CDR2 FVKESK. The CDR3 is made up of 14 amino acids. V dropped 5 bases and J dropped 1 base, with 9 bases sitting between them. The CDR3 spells CASSWRTSGNTIYF. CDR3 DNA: TGTGCCAGCAGCTGGAGGACGTCTGGAAACACCATATATTTT.

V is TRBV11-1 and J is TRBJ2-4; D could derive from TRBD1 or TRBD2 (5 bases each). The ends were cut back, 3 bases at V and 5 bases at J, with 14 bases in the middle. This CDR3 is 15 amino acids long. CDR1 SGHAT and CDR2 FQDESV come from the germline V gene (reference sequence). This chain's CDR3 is CASSLGPGVENIQYF. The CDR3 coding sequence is TGTGCCAGCAGCTTGGGGCCCGGGGTCGAAAACATTCAGTACTTC.

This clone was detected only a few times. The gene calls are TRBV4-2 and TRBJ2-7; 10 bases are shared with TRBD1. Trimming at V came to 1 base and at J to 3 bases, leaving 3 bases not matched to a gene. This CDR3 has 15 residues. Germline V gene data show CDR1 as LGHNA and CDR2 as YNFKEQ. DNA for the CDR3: TGTGCCAGCAGCCAAGGGGGACAGGGGAGCTACGAGCAGTACTTC. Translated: CASSQGGQGSYEQYF.

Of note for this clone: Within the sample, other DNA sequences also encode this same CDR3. The CDR3: CASSIGTDTQYF. CDR3 nucleotides: TGTGCCAGTAGTATTGGAACAGATACGCAGTATTTT. The chain uses TRBV19 and TRBJ2-3; D is undetermined. Trimming removed 3 bases at V and 3 bases at J, with 4 bases between. This CDR3 is built from 12 residues. Germline V gene lookup returns CDR1 LNHDA and CDR2 SQIVND (reference sequence).

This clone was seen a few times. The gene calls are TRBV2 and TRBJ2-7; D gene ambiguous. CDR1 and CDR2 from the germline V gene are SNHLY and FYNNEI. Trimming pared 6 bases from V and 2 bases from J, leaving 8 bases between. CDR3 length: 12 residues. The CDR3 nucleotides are TGTGCCAGCAGGGTCCGGACCTACGAGCAGTACTTC. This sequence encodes CASRVRTYEQYF.

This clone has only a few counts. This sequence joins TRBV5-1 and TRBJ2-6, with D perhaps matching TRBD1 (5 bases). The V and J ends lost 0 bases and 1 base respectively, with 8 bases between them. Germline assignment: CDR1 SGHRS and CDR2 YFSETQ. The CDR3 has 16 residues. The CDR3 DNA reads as TGCGCCAGCAGCTTGGCGGCAGGGTCTGGGGCCAACGTCCTGACTTTC. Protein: CASSLAAGSGANVLTF. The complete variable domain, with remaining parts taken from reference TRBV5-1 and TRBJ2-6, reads KAGVTQTPRYLIKTRGQQVTLSCSPISGHRSVSWYQQTPGQGLQFLFEYFSETQRNKGNFPGRFSGRQFSNSRSEMNVSTLELGDSALYLCASSLAAGSGANVLTFGAGSRLTVL.

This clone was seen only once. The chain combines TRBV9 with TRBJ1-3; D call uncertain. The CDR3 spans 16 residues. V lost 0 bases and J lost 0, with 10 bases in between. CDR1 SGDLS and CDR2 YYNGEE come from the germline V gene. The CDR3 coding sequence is TGTGCCAGCAGCGTAGGGCAGGTCCACTCTGGAAACACCATATATTTT. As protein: CASSVGQVHSGNTIYF. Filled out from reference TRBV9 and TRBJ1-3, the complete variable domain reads DSGVTQTPKHLITATGQRVTLRCSPRSGDLSVYWYQQSLDQGLQFLIQYYNGEERAKGNILERFSAQQFPDLHSELNLSSLELGDSALYFCASSVGQVHSGNTIYFGEGSWLTVV.

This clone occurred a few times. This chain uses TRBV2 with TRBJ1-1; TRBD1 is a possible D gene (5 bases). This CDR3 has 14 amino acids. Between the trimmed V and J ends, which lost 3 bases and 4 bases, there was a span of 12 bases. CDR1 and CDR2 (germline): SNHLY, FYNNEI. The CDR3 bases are TGTGCCAGCAGTGACTTGGGGGGTGGCACTGAAGCTTTCTTT. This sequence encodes CASSDLGGGTEAFF. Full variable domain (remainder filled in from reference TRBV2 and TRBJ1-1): EPEVTQTPSHQVTQMGQEVILRCVPISNHLYFYWYRQILGQKVEFLVSFYNNEISEKSEIFDDQFSVERPDGSNFTLKIRSTKLEDSAMYFCASSDLGGGTEAFFGQGTRLTVV.

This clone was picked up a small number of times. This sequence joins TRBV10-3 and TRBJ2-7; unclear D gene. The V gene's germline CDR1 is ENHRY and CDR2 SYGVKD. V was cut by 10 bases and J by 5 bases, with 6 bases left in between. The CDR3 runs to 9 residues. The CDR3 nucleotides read TGTGCCACCCCCGACGAGCAGTACTTC. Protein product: CATPDEQYF.

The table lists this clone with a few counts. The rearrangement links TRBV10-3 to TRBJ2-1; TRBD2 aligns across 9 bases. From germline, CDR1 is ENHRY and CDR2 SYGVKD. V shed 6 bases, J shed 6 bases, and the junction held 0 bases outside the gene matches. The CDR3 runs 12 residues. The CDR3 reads CAIRREGNEQFF. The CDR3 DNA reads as TGTGCCATCAGGCGGGAGGGCAATGAGCAGTTCTTC.

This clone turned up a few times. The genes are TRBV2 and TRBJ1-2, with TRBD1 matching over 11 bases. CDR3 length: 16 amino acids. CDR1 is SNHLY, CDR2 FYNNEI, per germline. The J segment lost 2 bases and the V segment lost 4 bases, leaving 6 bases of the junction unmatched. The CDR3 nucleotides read TGTGCCAGCAGTGTGCTGCGGACAGGGGGCAACTATGGCTACACCTTC. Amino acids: CASSVLRTGGNYGYTF. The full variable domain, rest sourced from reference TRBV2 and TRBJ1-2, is EPEVTQTPSHQVTQMGQEVILRCVPISNHLYFYWYRQILGQKVEFLVSFYNNEISEKSEIFDDQFSVERPDGSNFTLKIRSTKLEDSAMYFCASSVLRTGGNYGYTFGSGTRLTVV.

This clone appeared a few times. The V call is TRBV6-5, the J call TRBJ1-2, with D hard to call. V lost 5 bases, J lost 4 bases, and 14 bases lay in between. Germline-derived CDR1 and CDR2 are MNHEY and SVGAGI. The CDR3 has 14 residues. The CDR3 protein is CASSGRTASYGYTF. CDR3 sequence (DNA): TGTGCCAGCAGTGGGCGAACAGCCTCCTATGGCTACACCTTC.

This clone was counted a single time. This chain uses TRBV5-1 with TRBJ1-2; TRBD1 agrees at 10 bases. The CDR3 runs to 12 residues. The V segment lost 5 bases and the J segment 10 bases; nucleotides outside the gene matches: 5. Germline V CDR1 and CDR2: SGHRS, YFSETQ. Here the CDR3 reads CASRVGTGAYTF. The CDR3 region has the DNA TGCGCCAGCAGGGTCGGGACAGGGGCCTACACCTTC.

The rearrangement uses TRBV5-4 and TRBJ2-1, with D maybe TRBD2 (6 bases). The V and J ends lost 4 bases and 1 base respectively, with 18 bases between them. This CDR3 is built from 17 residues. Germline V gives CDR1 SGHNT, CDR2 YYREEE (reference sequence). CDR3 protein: CASSTSGRRESYNEQFF. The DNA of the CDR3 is TGTGCCAGCAGCACCTCGGGGCGGCGGGAATCCTACAATGAGCAGTTCTTC.

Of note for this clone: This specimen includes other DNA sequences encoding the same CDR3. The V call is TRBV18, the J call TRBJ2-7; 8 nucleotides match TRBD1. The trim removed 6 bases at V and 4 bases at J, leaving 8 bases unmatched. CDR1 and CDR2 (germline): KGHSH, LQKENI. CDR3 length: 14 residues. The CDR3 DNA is TGTGCCAGCTCGCCCGGGACAGGTTCTTACGAGCAGTACTTC. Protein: CASSPGTGSYEQYF.

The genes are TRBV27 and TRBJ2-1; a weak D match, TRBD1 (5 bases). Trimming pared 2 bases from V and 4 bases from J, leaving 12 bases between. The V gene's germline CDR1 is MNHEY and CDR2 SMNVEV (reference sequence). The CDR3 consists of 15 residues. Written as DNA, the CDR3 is TGTGCCAGCAGTTTAGCGCAGGGTGGGTACAATGAGCAGTTCTTC. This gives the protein CASSLAQGGYNEQFF.

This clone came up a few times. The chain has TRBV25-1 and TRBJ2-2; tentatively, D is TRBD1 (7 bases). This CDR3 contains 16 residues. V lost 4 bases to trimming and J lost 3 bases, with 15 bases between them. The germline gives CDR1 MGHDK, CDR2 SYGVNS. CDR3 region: CASSALTGTYTGELFF. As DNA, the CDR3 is TGTGCCAGCAGTGCCCTGACAGGGACTTACACCGGGGAGCTGTTTTTT.